A selection of T cell receptor beta chains follows, all from one sample in a study of blood T cell repertoires in COVID-19. The protocol was immunoSEQ multiplex PCR, while the TCRdb copy is restricted to in-frame clones and leaves out a portion. The sample has about 400,000 clones, roughly 87% seen once. The material sequenced was PBMCs or T cells enriched from blood (not recorded which). These receptors came from a woman aged 40 to 49 with acute COVID-19. The CDR3 runs from the conserved cysteine through the conserved F or W. A row's size may be missing; if present it is once, few, many or a size class.

>TRBV30|NA
CAWTPLGGPGAEQFF
>TRBV4-1|few
CASSRYRDREWFEQYF
>TRBV6-5|NA
CASSYGAGGGNTIYF
>TRBV11-2|NA
CASSSGQRDTEAFF
>TRBV11-3|NA
CASSLARGTEAFF
>TRBV5-1|NA
CASSLEAGQGETQYF
>TRBV11-2|NA
CASRFGLAGTNTQYF
>TRBV5-4|NA
CASSSGGNEQFF
>TRBV2|once
CASSALLEKLFF
>TRBV29-1|NA
CSSRQEKNTEAFF
>TRBV11-3|NA
CASSLSVAHEQFF
>TRBV2|NA
CASSVGQGVYEQYF
>TRBV27|few
CASSLTLGGDYSNQPQHF
>TRBV30|NA
CAWSGLVGTGELFF
>TRBV4-1|NA
CASSHLIKPTTNYGYTF
>TRBV5-1|NA
CASSLAAGVDNEQFF
>TRBV5-6|NA
CASSQVSISNYGYTF
>TRBV7-9|few
CASSLEPGNTGELFF
>TRBV5-4|once
CASSLQGAGGLFF
>TRBV5-1|NA
CASSGAGTSGRPSQGGDTQYF
>TRBV5-1|NA
CASSSDGARHNYGYTF
>TRBV6-2/TRBV6-3|NA
CASSYPTGLRNTIYF